The TCR beta chain under discussion was sequenced for a study of blood T cell repertoires in COVID-19 (dated by TCRdb to the early 2020s). Regarding the research as a whole: Collaborator samples came from the United States, Italy and Spain and covered acute and convalescent phases of COVID-19. The prospective study material was composed of cDNA or gDNA derived from T cells, B-cell-depleted T cells, or PBMCs. The dataset comprised deeply sampled blood TCRbeta repertoires from subjects exposed to, actively infected with, or recovered from COVID-19. A freely available public database, intended as a resource for researchers studying the immune response to SARS-CoV-2, is where the repertoires were released. Samples were obtained from the ongoing ImmuneRACE study (first 160 participants) and from 1,254 subjects provided by 6 global collaborators. Sample metadata almost always included a de-identified subject ID, COVID-19 status, age in years and sex. Where available, HLA class I and class II types were taken from metadata supplied by the sample provider and were not determined by assay-based typing. What the authors observed across the whole study: The amount of clinical and demographic metadata varied by source and participant and was provided uncurated.

Inclusive of the bounding cysteine and phenylalanine, the CDR3 is 17 residues long. Only CDR3 DNA is held: 51 bases, read in frame from base 1. The CDR1 and CDR2 encoded by the germline V gene are KGHDR and SFDVKD. V is cut back by 2 bases and J by 4 bases, with 11 bases in the junction unmatched. A remark on this clone: The clone's antigen remains unknown. Base qualities are not recorded, but no much larger clone differs from it by a single base.

The immunoSEQ Assay, a bias-controlled multiplex PCR, was used to amplify TCRbeta CDR3 regions from genomic DNA. Concerning the study's data processing: Nucleated cell counts per sample were estimated from amplification of reference gene primers within the assay. To quantify the absolute abundance of each unique TCRbeta CDR3 rearrangement, sequence reads were collapsed and filtered. For each sample, productive Simpson clonality was calculated as the square root of Simpson's diversity index across productive rearrangements. TCRdb mirrors the immuneACCESS table, restricted to in-frame sequences. Some clones are absent from its copies; in checked studies, under half trace to an unresolved V gene, and the reason for the others is unknown. The V and J calls and clone size were taken over from that table, and D and trimming were inferred from the DNA. In this sample the table shows tens of thousands of clones, about 94% of which occur a single time. In total, the top ten clones hold roughly 3.7% of the sample.

Collaborating institutions collected whole blood in K2EDTA tubes following their own protocols. For TCRbeta analysis, collaborator samples were shipped as frozen whole blood, as isolated PBMCs, or as DNA extracted from either sample type. This sequence originates from a human donor with active COVID-19. The donor label of this sample is uncertain. The chain joins TRBV24-1 to TRBJ2-3; the central 7 bases match TRBD2. Specimen: peripheral blood. The base sequence is TGTGCCACCAGTGATTCCGGCGGGCGGGAGCTCCCAGATACGCAGTATTTT. Translated, it reads CATSDSGGRELPDTQYF.